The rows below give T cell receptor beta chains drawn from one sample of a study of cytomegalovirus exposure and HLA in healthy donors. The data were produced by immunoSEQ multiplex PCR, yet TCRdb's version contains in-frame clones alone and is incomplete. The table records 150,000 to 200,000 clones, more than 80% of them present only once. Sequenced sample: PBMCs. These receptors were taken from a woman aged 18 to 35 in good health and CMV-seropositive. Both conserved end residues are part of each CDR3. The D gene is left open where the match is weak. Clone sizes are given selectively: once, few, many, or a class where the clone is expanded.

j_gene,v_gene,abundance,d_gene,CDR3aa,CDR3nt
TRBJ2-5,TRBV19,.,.,CASSSHTVAQETQYF,TGTGCCAGTAGCTCGCACACGGTAGCCCAAGAGACCCAGTACTTC
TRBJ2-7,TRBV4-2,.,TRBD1,CASSQLPSWDRAYEQYF,TGTGCCAGCAGCCAACTACCCTCCTGGGACAGGGCCTACGAGCAGTACTTC
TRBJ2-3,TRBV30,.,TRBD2,CAWGRGISGGARSDTQYF,TGTGCCTGGGGGAGGGGTATAAGCGGGGGGGCGAGATCAGATACGCAGTATTTT
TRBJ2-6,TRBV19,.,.,CASSLFGSGANVLTF,TGTGCCAGTAGTTTATTCGGCTCTGGGGCCAACGTCCTGACTTTC
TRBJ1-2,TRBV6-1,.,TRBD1,CASSEGQGGYGYTF,TGTGCCAGCAGTGAAGGTCAGGGGGGCTATGGCTACACCTTC
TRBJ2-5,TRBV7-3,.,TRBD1,CASSLRGQGLSETQYF,TGTGCCAGCAGCTTACGGGGACAGGGTCTGAGCGAGACCCAGTACTTC
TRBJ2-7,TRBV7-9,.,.,CASSLRADSEQYF,TGTGCCAGCAGCTTAAGGGCAGACAGCGAGCAGTACTTC
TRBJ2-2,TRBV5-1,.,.,CASSLVQENGELFF,TGCGCCAGCAGCTTGGTCCAGGAAAACGGGGAGCTGTTTTTT
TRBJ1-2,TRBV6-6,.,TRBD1,CAISQGPGGYGYTF,TGTGCCATCTCACAGGGCCCAGGGGGGTATGGCTACACCTTC
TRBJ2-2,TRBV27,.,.,CASSQGGFGSNTGELFF,TGTGCCAGCAGCCAAGGCGGATTTGGATCGAACACCGGGGAGCTGTTTTTT
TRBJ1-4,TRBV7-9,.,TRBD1,CASSWFQGASNEKLFF,TGTGCCAGCAGCTGGTTTCAGGGGGCCTCTAATGAAAAACTGTTTTTT
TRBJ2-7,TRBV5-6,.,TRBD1,CASSLDGTARFSYEQYF,TGTGCCAGCAGCTTGGATGGGACAGCGAGATTCTCCTACGAGCAGTACTTC
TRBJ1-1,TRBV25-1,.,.,CASSEYGSWNTEAFF,TGTGCCAGCAGTGAATATGGTAGTTGGAACACTGAAGCTTTCTTT
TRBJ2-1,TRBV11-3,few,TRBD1,CASSLGDRDGHEQFF,TGTGCCAGCAGCTTAGGGGACAGGGATGGCCATGAGCAGTTCTTC
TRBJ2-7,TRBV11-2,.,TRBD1,CASSLGTGPYEQYF,TGTGCCAGCAGCTTAGGGACAGGCCCCTACGAGCAGTACTTC
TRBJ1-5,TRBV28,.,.,CASSPISEGFNQPQHF,TGTGCCAGCAGCCCTATCTCGGAGGGGTTCAATCAGCCCCAGCATTTT
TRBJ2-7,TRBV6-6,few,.,CASSYQDRLSSYEQYF,TGTGCCAGCAGTTACCAAGACAGATTAAGCTCCTACGAGCAGTACTTC
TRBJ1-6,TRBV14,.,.,CASSQDWSTEAGGWRWHNSPLHF,TGTGCCAGCAGCCAAGATTGGTCGACGGAGGCTGGAGGTTGGAGATGGCATAATTCACCCCTCCACTTT
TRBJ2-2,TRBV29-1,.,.,CSVGWTGGLNTGELFF,TGCAGCGTTGGGTGGACGGGGGGCCTTAACACCGGGGAGCTATTTTTT
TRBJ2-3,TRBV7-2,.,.,CASRILASTDTQYF,TGTGCCAGCAGGATCCTAGCTAGCACAGATACGCAGTATTTT
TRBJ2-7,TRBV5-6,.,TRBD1,CASSLDLGGVYEQYF,TGTGCCAGCAGCTTGGACCTAGGGGGCGTATACGAGCAGTACTTC
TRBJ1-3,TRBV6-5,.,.,CASIAGNTIYF,TGTGCCAGCATCGCGGGAAACACCATATATTTT
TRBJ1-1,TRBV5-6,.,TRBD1,CASSFRDRDARNTEAFF,TGTGCCAGCAGCTTCCGGGACAGGGACGCCAGGAACACTGAAGCTTTCTTT
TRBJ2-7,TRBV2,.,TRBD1,CASSHVIQGARYEQYF,TGTGCCAGCAGTCACGTTATACAGGGGGCGCGGTACGAGCAGTACTTC
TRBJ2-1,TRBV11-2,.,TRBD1,CASSPLPGQGAINEQFF,TGTGCCAGCAGTCCATTACCGGGACAGGGGGCTATTAATGAGCAGTTCTTC
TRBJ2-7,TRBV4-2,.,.,CASSQDRSSYEQYF,TGTGCCAGCAGCCAAGATAGGAGCTCCTACGAGCAGTACTTC
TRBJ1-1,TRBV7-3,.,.,CASSFSGTSEAFF,TGTGCCAGCAGCTTTTCAGGGACTAGTGAAGCTTTCTTT
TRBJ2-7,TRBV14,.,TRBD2,CASSPVRGTSGRSYEQYF,TGTGCCAGCAGCCCAGTTAGGGGGACTAGCGGGCGATCCTACGAGCAGTACTTC
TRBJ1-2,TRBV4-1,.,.,CASSRDEGYGYTF,TGCGCCAGCAGCCGAGACGAGGGCTATGGCTACACCTTC
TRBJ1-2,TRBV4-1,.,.,CASSQGLTPTGKLSKYYTF,TGCGCCAGCAGCCAAGGGTTAACTCCAACAGGGAAGCTCTCAAAGTACTACACCTTC
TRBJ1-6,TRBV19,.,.,CASSLNAGTVSSPLHF,TGTGCCAGTAGTCTAAACGCCGGAACAGTGAGTTCACCCCTCCACTTT
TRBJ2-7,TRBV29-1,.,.,CSVAGQYEQYF,TGCAGCGTTGCCGGACAGTACGAGCAGTACTTC
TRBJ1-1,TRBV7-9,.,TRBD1,CASSPRSMQGANTEAFF,TGTGCCAGCAGCCCACGCAGTATGCAGGGGGCGAACACTGAAGCTTTCTTT
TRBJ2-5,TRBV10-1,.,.,CASSEPSGETQYF,TGCGCCAGCAGTGAGCCCTCGGGTGAGACCCAGTACTTC
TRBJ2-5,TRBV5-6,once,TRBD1,CASSLITGVGLGETQYF,TGTGCCAGCAGCTTGATTACAGGGGTGGGGCTGGGGGAGACCCAGTACTTC
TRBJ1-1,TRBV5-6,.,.,CASSFYQGNNEAFF,TGTGCCAGCAGCTTTTACCAGGGAAATAATGAAGCTTTCTTT
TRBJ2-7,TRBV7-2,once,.,CASSINRDYEQYF,TGTGCCAGCAGCATAAACCGGGACTACGAGCAGTACTTC
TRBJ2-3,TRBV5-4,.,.,CASSPGADTQYF,TGTGCCAGCAGCCCGGGGGCAGATACGCAGTATTTT
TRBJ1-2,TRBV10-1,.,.,CASSESIRGRGYTF,TGCGCCAGCAGTGAGTCGATCAGGGGACGAGGCTACACCTTC
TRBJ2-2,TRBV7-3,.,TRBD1,CASSLGDRGAGELFF,TGTGCCAGCAGCTTAGGGGACAGGGGCGCCGGGGAGCTGTTTTTT
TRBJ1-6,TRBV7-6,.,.,CASGPQGLSSPLHF,TGTGCCAGCGGACCGCAGGGGCTGAGTTCACCCCTCCACTTT
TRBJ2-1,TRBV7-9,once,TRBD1,CASSSRQGYDEQFF,TGTGCCAGCAGCTCGAGACAGGGATACGATGAGCAGTTCTTC
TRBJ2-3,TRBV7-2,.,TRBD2,CASSFSSSGGAGDTQYF,TGTGCCAGCAGCTTCTCCTCTAGCGGGGGGGCCGGGGATACGCAGTATTTT